These T cell receptor beta chains were read from a single sample in a study of T cell responses to AZD1222 COVID-19 vaccine. Sequencing used immunoSEQ multiplex PCR; TCRdb keeps in-frame clones, though not all of them. The sample includes 95,000 to 110,000 clones, around 92% of them seen just once. The input for sequencing was peripheral blood, taken 28 days after the second AZD1222 dose. The receptor source for this set is an adult who received the AZD1222 COVID-19 vaccine. Each CDR3 is given with its conserved first and last residue. A D gene is named only where the DNA matches it firmly. Clone size appears in some rows only: once, few, many, or a class for an expanded clone.

abundance,v_gene,d_gene,j_gene,CDR3nt,CDR3aa
.,TRBV4-2,.,TRBJ2-1,TGTGCCAGCAGCCAAGATGGACACTCTGGGGGGTACAATGAGCAGTTCTTC,CASSQDGHSGGYNEQFF
.,TRBV11-1,.,TRBJ2-5,TGTGCCAGCAGCTTTAGGGCAGGAGAGACCCAGTACTTC,CASSFRAGETQYF
.,TRBV19,.,TRBJ2-1,TGTGCCAGTAGTGCGGGACAGAGGTACAATGAGCAGTTCTTC,CASSAGQRYNEQFF
.,TRBV6-5,.,TRBJ1-6,TGTGCCAGCTGCAGCGGGACCGTAAATTCACCCCTCCACTTT,CASCSGTVNSPLHF
.,TRBV5-1,.,TRBJ2-2,TGCGCCAGCAGCTTACGGGAGCTCGAAACCGGGGAGCTGTTTTTT,CASSLRELETGELFF
.,TRBV25-1,.,TRBJ1-3,TGTGCCAGCAGGCCCCAGGCTGGAAACACCATATATTTT,CASRPQAGNTIYF
.,TRBV9,TRBD2,TRBJ2-1,TGTGCCAGCAGCATTGGGACTAGCGTGAACTACAATGAGCAGTTCTTC,CASSIGTSVNYNEQFF
.,TRBV5-1,.,TRBJ1-1,TGCGCCAGCAGCTTGGTCCCGGCAGGGTTGGGCACTGAAGCTTTCTTT,CASSLVPAGLGTEAFF
.,TRBV9,.,TRBJ2-3,TGTGCCAGCAGCTCCCGGACTCAGGATACGCAGTATTTT,CASSSRTQDTQYF
.,TRBV10-3,TRBD1,TRBJ2-7,TGTGCCGTTGGGGCAGGGACAGGGAACTCCTACGAGCAGTACTTC,CAVGAGTGNSYEQYF
.,TRBV18,TRBD1,TRBJ1-5,TGTGCCAGCTCACCAGGGACAGGGGGCATAAATCAGCCCCAGCATTTT,CASSPGTGGINQPQHF
.,TRBV28,.,TRBJ1-1,TGTGCCAGCAGCTACATTGGGAACACTGAAGCTTTCTTT,CASSYIGNTEAFF
.,TRBV5-4,.,TRBJ2-7,TGTGCCAGCAGCCCGAGGCGGGACAAATTCTACGAGCAGTACTTC,CASSPRRDKFYEQYF
.,TRBV19,TRBD1,TRBJ1-6,TGTGCCACCGCAGACAGGGGAGGTTCACCCCTCCACTTT,CATADRGGSPLHF
few,TRBV28,TRBD2,TRBJ2-7,TGTGCCAGCAGTTTCCACGGGAGGAGGGCCTACGAGCAGTACTTC,CASSFHGRRAYEQYF
few,TRBV18,.,TRBJ1-4,TGTGCCAGCCAACAAAGGAGGGTAGAGGAGAATGAAAAACTGTTTTTT,CASQQRRVEENEKLFF
.,TRBV7-8,.,TRBJ2-1,TGTGCCAGCAGCCTCGATGGAGGGCGAGAATACAATGAGCAGTTCTTC,CASSLDGGREYNEQFF
.,TRBV6-5,TRBD1,TRBJ1-6,TGTGCCGGGGGACAGGGGCAAAATTCACCCCTCCACTTT,CAGGQGQNSPLHF
.,TRBV5-4,.,TRBJ1-5,TGTGCCAGCAGCTTGGATGTGGGAGGCCAGCCCCAGCATTTT,CASSLDVGGQPQHF
.,TRBV4-1,.,TRBJ1-6,TGCGCCAGCAGCCATCTAGCGGAGGGGATGAATTCACCCCTCCACTTT,CASSHLAEGMNSPLHF
.,TRBV11-2,.,TRBJ1-1,TGTGCCAGCAGCCTCCGTGGGCAGGCGGTGGTAAGCACTGAAGCTTTCTTT,CASSLRGQAVVSTEAFF
.,TRBV12-3/TRBV12-4,.,TRBJ1-1,TGTGCCAGCAGTTTGAAGGGGGGCACTGAAGCTTTCTTT,CASSLKGGTEAFF
once,TRBV5-8,TRBD1,TRBJ1-5,TGTGCCAGCAGCCGGCGGACAGGGAAGGGTCAGCCCCAGCATTTT,CASSRRTGKGQPQHF
.,TRBV6-5,.,TRBJ2-2,TGTGCCAGCAGTTTCGCTGTCGCGAACACCGGGGAGCTGTTTTTT,CASSFAVANTGELFF
.,TRBV28,TRBD2,TRBJ2-1,TGTGCCAGCAGTTTGTCCGGCACTAGCGCATACAATGAGCAGTTCTTC,CASSLSGTSAYNEQFF
.,TRBV3-1/TRBV3-2,.,TRBJ1-1,TGTGCCAGCAGTCACCCTCCCGGCACTGAAGCTTTCTTT,CASSHPPGTEAFF
.,TRBV2,.,TRBJ2-5,TGTGCCAGCAGTGGTGAACTAGCCCAAGAGACCCAGTACTTC,CASSGELAQETQYF
.,TRBV5-1,.,TRBJ1-1,TGCGCCAGCACTACCAACGGGGGAAACATGAACACTGAAGCTTTCTTT,CASTTNGGNMNTEAFF
.,TRBV3-1/TRBV3-2,TRBD1,TRBJ1-3,TGTGCCAGCAGCCTCCGGACAGGGCACTACTCTGGAAACACCATATATTTT,CASSLRTGHYSGNTIYF
.,TRBV3-1/TRBV3-2,.,TRBJ2-2,TGTGCCAGCAGCCAAGTGAACAGGGCAGACGCCGGGGAGCTGTTTTTT,CASSQVNRADAGELFF
.,TRBV9,.,TRBJ1-1,TGTGCCAGCAGCGTTGGGGGGGTGAACACTGAAGCTTTCTTT,CASSVGGVNTEAFF
.,TRBV7-6,TRBD2,TRBJ2-1,TGTGCCAGCAGCGTAGCTAGCGGGGTATACAATGAGCAGTTCTTC,CASSVASGVYNEQFF
.,TRBV11-2,TRBD1,TRBJ1-1,TGTGCCAGCAGCTTCTCCGGGGGGACAGCTGAAGCTTTCTTT,CASSFSGGTAEAFF
.,TRBV4-1,.,TRBJ1-3,TGCGCCAGCAGCGGGGGGGCGTATGGAAACACCATATATTTT,CASSGGAYGNTIYF